Following are 15 T cell receptor beta chains from one sample sequenced in a study of blood T cells in healthy people across ages. For the second PCR, which ran for roughly 7 to 11 cycles, a sample-barcoded 5' primer and a J-beta primer mix were used. MiXCR, run by TCRdb on the 5' RACE reads, gives a single entry per CDR3 protein. The repertoire has roughly 680,000 distinct CDR3 sequences, around 52% of them found once; the top ten carry roughly 13%. The sample consisted of blood. Source of these receptors: an elderly woman in good health.

This chain uses TRBV28 with TRBJ2-5; TRBD2 aligns across 7 bases. The J segment lost 7 bases and the V segment lost 5 bases, leaving 7 bases of the junction unmatched. The CDR3 runs 13 residues. CDR1 is MDHEN and CDR2 is SYDVKM in the germline V gene. The CDR3 protein is CASSIQGGATQYF. The DNA for the CDR3 is TGTGCCAGCAGTATTCAGGGAGGGGCGACCCAGTACTTC.

This clonotype was recorded at least ten times. V gene TRBV5-1 combines with J gene TRBJ2-7; possibly TRBD1 or TRBD2 for D (5 bases each). Looked up from germline, CDR1 is SGHRS and CDR2 is YFSETQ. The V and J ends lost 6 bases and 2 bases respectively, with 15 bases between them. The length of the CDR3 is 14 residues. In DNA form, the CDR3 reads TGCGCCAGCAACCGGGACCCAGCCGCCTACGAGCAGTACTTC. Translated: CASNRDPAAYEQYF. The full variable domain, with the rest looked up from reference TRBV5-1 and TRBJ2-7, is KAGVTQTPRYLIKTRGQQVTLSCSPISGHRSVSWYQQTPGQGLQFLFEYFSETQRNKGNFPGRFSGRQFSNSRSEMNVSTLELGDSALYLCASNRDPAAYEQYFGPGTRLTVT.

The sample holds many counts of this clonotype. V usage is TRBV6-1 and J usage is TRBJ2-1, with 13 nucleotides matching TRBD2. CDR3 length equals 15 residues. Trimming took 10 bases from V and 7 from J; bases not matched to a gene: 10. Germline CDR1 MNHNS, CDR2 SASEGT. CDR3 in DNA: TGTGCCACTCAGCCCGGGACTAGCGGGAATAATGAGCAGTTCTTC. This sequence encodes CATQPGTSGNNEQFF.

This rearrangement joins TRBV7-8 to TRBJ2-1; maybe TRBD2 (5 bases). The CDR3 covers 19 residues. The V and J ends lost 0 bases and 0 bases respectively, with 18 bases between them. Germline CDR1 is SGHVS and CDR2 is FQNEAQ. CDR3: CASSLAFGGGYSSYNEQFF. CDR3 DNA: TGTGCCAGCAGCTTAGCGTTCGGAGGCGGCTATAGCTCCTACAATGAGCAGTTCTTC.

The rearrangement joins TRBV29-1 to TRBJ2-1; 12 bases are a match to TRBD2. CDR1 SQVTM and CDR2 ANQGSEA come from the germline V gene. This CDR3 region has 13 residues. V dropped 5 bases and J dropped 7; count of bases not matched to a gene: 3. The CDR3: CSVLGLAGNEQFF. The CDR3 DNA reads as TGCAGCGTTTTGGGACTAGCGGGTAATGAGCAGTTCTTC.

About this clonotype: With a much larger clone just one base away, this may be a read error. The chain recombines TRBV20-1 with TRBJ1-5; D unclear. The CDR3 contains 14 residues. Per the germline V gene, CDR1 is DFQATT and CDR2 is SNEGSKA (reference sequence). The CDR3 bases are TGCGGTGCCAGAGATGGGTATAGCAATCAGCCCCAGCATTTT. This encodes CGARDGYSNQPQHF.

V and J are TRBV6-5 and TRBJ2-4; no reliable D call. Germline V gene lookup returns CDR1 MNHEY and CDR2 SVGAGI. Trimming pared 5 bases from V and 0 bases from J, leaving 14 bases between. The CDR3 has 16 residues. CDR3 amino acids: CASSPDVWLAKNIQYF. DNA of the CDR3: TGTGCCAGCAGTCCCGACGTGTGGCTAGCCAAAAACATTCAGTACTTC.

This chain links TRBV15 with TRBJ1-5; D not resolved. Germline V CDR1 and CDR2: LNHNV, YYDKDF (reference sequence). Deletions cut 5 bases from V and 5 bases from J, with 7 bases between. There are 12 residues in the CDR3. This CDR3 reads CATSLSYQPQHF. The CDR3 coding sequence is TGTGCCACCAGCCTCAGTTATCAGCCCCAGCATTTT.

This clonotype appeared a single time. The rearrangement links TRBV27 to TRBJ2-1; TRBD2 matches at 9 bases. The CDR3 is 15 amino acids. Germline CDR1 reads MNHEY; CDR2 reads SMNVEV (reference sequence). V shed 6 bases, J shed 5 bases, and the junction held 8 bases outside the gene matches. CDR3 loop: CASSSGGGVHNEQFF. The CDR3 coding sequence is TGTGCCAGCAGCTCCGGCGGGGGGGTCCACAATGAGCAGTTCTTC.

Worth noting for this clonotype: This could be a read error, since a much larger clone is one nucleotide away. The rearrangement links TRBV30 to TRBJ1-2, with D possibly TRBD1 on 6 matching bases. Per the germline V gene, CDR1 is GTSNPN and CDR2 is SVGIG (reference sequence). There are 15 residues in the CDR3. CDR3 residues: CTWSVTQGGSYGYTF. The CDR3 nucleotides read TGTACCTGGAGTGTAACACAAGGGGGATCCTATGGCTACACCTTC. Combining the CDR3 with reference TRBV30 and TRBJ1-2 gives the whole variable domain SQTIHQWPATLVQPVGSPLSLECTVEGTSNPNLYWYRQAAGRGLQLLFYSVGIGQISSEVPQNLSASRPQDRQFILSSKKLLLSDSGFYLCTWSVTQGGSYGYTFGSGTRLTVV.

The chain links TRBV20-1 to TRBJ1-5, with a tentative D call TRBD1 (6 bases). Trimming removed 6 bases from V and 6 bases from J, with 9 bases in between. Germline assignment: CDR1 DFQATT and CDR2 SNEGSKA (reference sequence). The CDR3 has 11 amino acids. The DNA for the CDR3 is TGCAGTGCAGGGGGACTTCAGCCCCAGCATTTT. Residues: CSAGGLQPQHF.

Note on this clonotype: A much larger clone differs by one base, so this may be a read error. The DNA for the CDR3 is TGTGCCAGCTCACCAGGGTCAGGGCTCGATAAGCAGTTCTTC. It specifies CASSPGSGLDKQFF. The chain links TRBV18 to TRBJ2-1; possible D gene TRBD1, 5 bases. This CDR3 is built from 14 residues. In germline, CDR1 is KGHSH, CDR2 LQKENI. Trimming shortened V by 2 bases and J by 11 bases, and 16 bases separated the two germline ends. Filled out from reference TRBV18 and TRBJ2-1, the complete variable domain reads NAGVMQNPRHLVRRRGQEARLRCSPMKGHSHVYWYRQLPEEGLKFMVYLQKENIIDESGMPKERFSAEFPKEGPSILRIQQVVRGDSAAYFCASSPGSGLDKQFFGPGTRLTVL.

The J gene is TRBJ2-3, the V gene TRBV5-1; D may be TRBD1 (6 bases). V lost 4 bases to trimming and J lost 2 bases, with 17 bases between them. This CDR3 is built from 16 residues. Germline values: CDR1 SGHRS, CDR2 YFSETQ. CDR3 DNA: TGCGCCAGCAGCCAATTTGGACAGTCTTCCACAGATACGCAGTATTTT. Translated, it gives CASSQFGQSSTDTQYF. The full variable domain, completed using reference TRBV5-1 and TRBJ2-3, is KAGVTQTPRYLIKTRGQQVTLSCSPISGHRSVSWYQQTPGQGLQFLFEYFSETQRNKGNFPGRFSGRQFSNSRSEMNVSTLELGDSALYLCASSQFGQSSTDTQYFGPGTRLTVL.

This clonotype was seen a single time. The chain employs TRBV6-5 and TRBJ2-5; tentatively, D is TRBD2 (6 bases). The end of the DNA fits TRBJ2-7 better, so the J call may be wrong. The CDR3 runs to 12 residues. Germline V CDR1 and CDR2: MNHEY, SVGAGI. CDR3 region: CASWRANDEQYF. The CDR3, as DNA: TGTGCCAGCTGGAGGGCTAACGACGAGCAGTACTTC.

The chain joins TRBV7-3 to TRBJ2-5; 8 bases map to TRBD2. Germline V gene data show CDR1 as SGHTA and CDR2 as FQGTGA. CDR3 length equals 16 residues. J gave up 11 bases and V 1 base, and 15 bases lay outside the gene matches. This CDR3 reads CASSLRSSGSDNEQYF. In DNA form, the CDR3 reads TGTGCCAGCAGCTTAAGGTCCAGCGGGAGTGATAATGAGCAGTACTTC.